Presented here are 3 T cell receptor beta chains from one specimen sequenced in a study of identical twins. MiXCR was run by TCRdb on the 5' RACE reads, yielding one entry per CDR3 protein. The sample lists approximately 500,000 distinct CDR3 sequences, roughly 26% occurring once. The data were also submitted as part of a second study, on T cells expressing NK-cell markers.

The sequenced material came from CD4+ T cells sorted from blood. These receptors were obtained from a woman aged 18-29 years in good health.

The chain couples TRBV29-1 to TRBJ2-1; TRBD2 aligns across 13 bases. The germline V gene encodes CDR1 SQVTM and CDR2 ANQGSEA. With V trimmed by 8 bases and J by 6 bases, 4 bases remained unmatched. The CDR3 has 13 residues. In DNA, the CDR3 is TGCAGCCCGGGGACTAGCGGGACCAATGAGCAGTTCTTC. This gives the protein CSPGTSGTNEQFF.

V gene TRBV5-6 combines with J gene TRBJ1-5; D unclear. V shed 0 bases and J shed 4 bases, with 8 bases lying between them. In germline, CDR1 is SGHDT, CDR2 YYEEEE. CDR3 length equals 14 residues. CDR3 DNA sequence: TGTGCCAGCAGCTTGGGACCACCTAATCAGCCCCAGCATTTT. It is translated as CASSLGPPNQPQHF.

This clonotype has only a few counts. The rearrangement joins TRBV10-3 to TRBJ2-7, with D perhaps TRBD2 (5 bases). Germline loops: CDR1 ENHRY, CDR2 SYGVKD. The ends were cut back, 6 bases at V and 0 bases at J, with 15 bases in the middle. There are 15 residues in the CDR3. The CDR3 bases are TGTGCCATCAGCGACGAGGGAACAAGCTCCTACGAGCAGTACTTC. Translated, it gives CAISDEGTSSYEQYF.